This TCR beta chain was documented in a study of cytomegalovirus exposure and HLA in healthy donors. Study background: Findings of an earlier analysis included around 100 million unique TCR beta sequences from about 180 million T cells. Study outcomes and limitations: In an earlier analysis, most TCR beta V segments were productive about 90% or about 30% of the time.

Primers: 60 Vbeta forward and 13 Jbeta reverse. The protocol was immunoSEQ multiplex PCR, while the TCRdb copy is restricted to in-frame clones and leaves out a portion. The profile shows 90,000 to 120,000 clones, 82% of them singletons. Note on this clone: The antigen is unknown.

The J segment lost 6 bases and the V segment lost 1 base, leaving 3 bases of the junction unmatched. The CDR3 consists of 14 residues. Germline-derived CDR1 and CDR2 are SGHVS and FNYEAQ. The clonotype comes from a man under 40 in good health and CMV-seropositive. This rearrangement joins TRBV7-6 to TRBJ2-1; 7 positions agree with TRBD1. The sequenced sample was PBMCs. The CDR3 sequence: CASSLEGAFNEQFF. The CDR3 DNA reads TGTGCCAGCAGCTTAGAGGGGGCGTTCAATGAGCAGTTCTTC.